This TCR beta chain was documented in a study of CD8+ T cells in alopecia areata. Germline assignment: CDR1 SQVTM and CDR2 ANQGSEA. V was pared by 7 bases and J by 8 bases, with 14 bases between. The CDR3 covers 11 residues. RNA extraction and reverse transcription yielded cDNA as sequencing template. Data came from immunoSEQ multiplex PCR; TCRdb stores just in-frame clones and leaves some out. The sample has about 180,000 clones, 50% to 65% seen once. As for treatment: oral pan-JAK inhibitor, 5-10 mg twice daily. Alopecia areata patients gave lesional scalp punch biopsies and peripheral blood samples.

The chain employs TRBV29-1 and TRBJ1-2; D is unclear. Sequencing was performed on CD8+ T cells sorted from blood, taken at week 24, from a patient treated with tofacitinib. This TCR was recovered from a human donor with alopecia areata. CDR3: CSALLTGGYTF. In DNA, the CDR3 is TGCAGCGCCTTATTGACGGGGGGCTACACCTTC.